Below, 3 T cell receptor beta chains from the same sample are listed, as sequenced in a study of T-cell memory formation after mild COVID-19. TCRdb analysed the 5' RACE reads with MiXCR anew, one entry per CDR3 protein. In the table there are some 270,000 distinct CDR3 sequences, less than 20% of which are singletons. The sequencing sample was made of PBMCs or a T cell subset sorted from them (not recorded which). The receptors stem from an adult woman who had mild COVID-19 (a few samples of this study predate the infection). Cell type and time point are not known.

In DNA form, the CDR3 reads TGTGCCAGCAGCTCCGGACTAGCGGGGACGAACACCGGGGAGCTGTTTTTT. Translated: CASSSGLAGTNTGELFF. The chain links TRBV7-6 to TRBJ2-2; 12 nucleotides line up with TRBD2. V shed 4 bases and J 0 bases; nucleotides not matched to a gene: 3. The CDR3 has 17 residues. From germline, CDR1 is SGHVS and CDR2 FNYEAQ.

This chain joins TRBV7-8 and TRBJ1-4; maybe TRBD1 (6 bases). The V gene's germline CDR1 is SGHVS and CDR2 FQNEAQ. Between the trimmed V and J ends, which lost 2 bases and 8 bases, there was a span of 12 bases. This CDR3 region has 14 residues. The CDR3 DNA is TGTGCCAGCAGCTTAACCGGGAGGGGGGAAAAACTGTTTTTT. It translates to CASSLTGRGEKLFF.

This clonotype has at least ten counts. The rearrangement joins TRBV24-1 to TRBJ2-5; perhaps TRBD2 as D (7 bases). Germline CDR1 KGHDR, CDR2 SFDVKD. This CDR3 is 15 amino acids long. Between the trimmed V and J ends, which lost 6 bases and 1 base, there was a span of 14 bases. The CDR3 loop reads CATSIPGGPQETQYF. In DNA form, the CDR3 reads TGTGCCACCAGTATCCCGGGGGGCCCCCAAGAGACCCAGTACTTC.